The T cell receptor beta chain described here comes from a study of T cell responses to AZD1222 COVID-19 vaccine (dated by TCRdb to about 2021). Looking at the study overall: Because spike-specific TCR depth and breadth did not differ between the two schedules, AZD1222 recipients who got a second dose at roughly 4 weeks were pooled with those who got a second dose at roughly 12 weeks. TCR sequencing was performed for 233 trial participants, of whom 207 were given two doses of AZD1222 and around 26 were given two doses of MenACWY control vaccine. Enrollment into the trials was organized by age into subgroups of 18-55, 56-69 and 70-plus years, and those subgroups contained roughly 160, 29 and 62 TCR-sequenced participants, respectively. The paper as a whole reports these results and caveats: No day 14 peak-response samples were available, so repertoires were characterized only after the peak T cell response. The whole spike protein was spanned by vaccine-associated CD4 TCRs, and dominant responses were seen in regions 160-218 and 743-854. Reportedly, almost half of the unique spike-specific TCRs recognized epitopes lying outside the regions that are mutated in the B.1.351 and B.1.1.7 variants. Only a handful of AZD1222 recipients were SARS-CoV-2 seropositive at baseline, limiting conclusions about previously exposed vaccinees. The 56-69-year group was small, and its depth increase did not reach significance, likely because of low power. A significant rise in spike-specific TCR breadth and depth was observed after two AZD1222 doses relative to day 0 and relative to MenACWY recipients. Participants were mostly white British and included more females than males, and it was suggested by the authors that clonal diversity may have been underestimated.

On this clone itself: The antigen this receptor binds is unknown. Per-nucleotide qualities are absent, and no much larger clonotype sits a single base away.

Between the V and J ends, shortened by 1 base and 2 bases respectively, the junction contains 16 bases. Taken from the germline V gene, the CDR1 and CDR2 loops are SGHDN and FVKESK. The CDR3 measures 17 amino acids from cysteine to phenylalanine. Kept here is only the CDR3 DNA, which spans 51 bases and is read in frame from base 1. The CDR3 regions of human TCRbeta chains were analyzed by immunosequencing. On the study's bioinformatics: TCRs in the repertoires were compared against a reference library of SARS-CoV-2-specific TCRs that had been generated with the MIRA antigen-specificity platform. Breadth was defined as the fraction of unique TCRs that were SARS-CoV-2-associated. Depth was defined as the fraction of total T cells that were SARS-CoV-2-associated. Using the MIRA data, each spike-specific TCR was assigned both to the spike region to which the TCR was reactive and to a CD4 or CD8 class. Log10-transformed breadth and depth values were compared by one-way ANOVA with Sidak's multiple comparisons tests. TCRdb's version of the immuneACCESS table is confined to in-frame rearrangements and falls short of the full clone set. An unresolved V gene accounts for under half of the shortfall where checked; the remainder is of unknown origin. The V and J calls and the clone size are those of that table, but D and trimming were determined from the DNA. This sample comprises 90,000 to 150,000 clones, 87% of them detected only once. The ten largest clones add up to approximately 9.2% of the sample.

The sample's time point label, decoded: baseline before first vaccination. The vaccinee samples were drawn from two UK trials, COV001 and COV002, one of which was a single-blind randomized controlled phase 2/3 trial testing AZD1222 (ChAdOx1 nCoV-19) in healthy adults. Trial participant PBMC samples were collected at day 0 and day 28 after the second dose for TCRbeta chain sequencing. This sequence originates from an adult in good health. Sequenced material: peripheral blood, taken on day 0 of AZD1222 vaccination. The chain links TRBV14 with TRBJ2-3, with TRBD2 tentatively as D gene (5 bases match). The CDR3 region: CASSQAVSRLSTDTQYF. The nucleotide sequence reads TGTGCCAGCAGCCAAGCGGTCAGCCGACTATCCACAGATACGCAGTATTTT.